This T cell receptor beta chain was sequenced during a study of CD8+ T cells in alopecia areata. Study-wide context: Treatment of the treated patients consisted of oral tofacitinib, 5 to 10 mg twice daily.

Following extraction, RNA underwent reverse transcription to cDNA, which served as the sequencing template. Generated by immunoSEQ multiplex PCR, the TCRdb table keeps only in-frame clones and is missing some. Counted here are 150,000 to 200,000 clones, approximately 57% occurring once; the ten biggest clones make up under 1.2%. A word on this clone: Its antigen remains unidentified.

Findings of the study overall: Shared TCR sequences were less clear between patients than in mice, possibly partly from HLA diversity.

From germline, CDR1 is SGHRS and CDR2 YFSETQ. With 0 bases removed from V and 6 bases from J, the gap between germline ends came to 12 bases. CDR3 size: 15 residues. Treatment noted: oral pan-JAK inhibitor, 5-10 mg twice daily. PBMCs served as the source from which CD4+ and CD8+ T cells were sorted. The sequenced sample was CD4+ T cells sorted from blood, obtained at week 24, from a patient treated with tofacitinib. The TCR comes from a human donor with alopecia areata. V is TRBV5-1 and J is TRBJ2-2; D ambiguous. Here the CDR3 reads CASSLEIPSAGELFF. CDR3 bases: TGCGCCAGCAGCTTGGAAATCCCTTCAGCCGGGGAGCTGTTTTTT. The full variable domain, with the rest looked up from reference TRBV5-1 and TRBJ2-2, is KAGVTQTPRYLIKTRGQQVTLSCSPISGHRSVSWYQQTPGQGLQFLFEYFSETQRNKGNFPGRFSGRQFSNSRSEMNVSTLELGDSALYLCASSLEIPSAGELFFGEGSRLTVL.